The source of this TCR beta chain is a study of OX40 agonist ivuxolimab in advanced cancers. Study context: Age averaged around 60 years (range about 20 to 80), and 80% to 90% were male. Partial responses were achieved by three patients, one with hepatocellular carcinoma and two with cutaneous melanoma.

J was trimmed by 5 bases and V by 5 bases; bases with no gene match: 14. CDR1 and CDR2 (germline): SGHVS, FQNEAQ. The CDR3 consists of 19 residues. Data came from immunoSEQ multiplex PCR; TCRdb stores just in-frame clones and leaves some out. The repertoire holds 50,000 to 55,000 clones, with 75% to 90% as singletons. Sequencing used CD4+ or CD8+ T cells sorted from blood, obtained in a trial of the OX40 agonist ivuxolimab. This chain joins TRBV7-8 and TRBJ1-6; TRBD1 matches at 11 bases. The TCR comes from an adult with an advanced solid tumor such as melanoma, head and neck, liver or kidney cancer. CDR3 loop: CASSLGQGALIANNSPLHF. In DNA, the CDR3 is TGTGCCAGCAGCCTAGGACAGGGGGCGTTAATCGCGAATAATTCACCCCTCCACTTT.